The 23 T cell receptor beta chains given below trace back to one sample, sequenced in a study of T-cell memory formation after mild COVID-19. Via MiXCR, TCRdb re-called the 5' RACE reads, giving one row per CDR3 protein. The repertoire holds around 80,000 distinct CDR3 sequences, with roughly 13% as singletons. Source material: PBMCs or a T cell subset sorted from them (not recorded which). The receptors were gathered from a man aged 18 to 29 who had mild COVID-19 (a few samples of this study predate the infection). Cell type and time point are not known.

V usage is TRBV7-2 and J usage is TRBJ2-5; 12 bases line up with TRBD2. V trimming: 3 bases; J trimming: 4 bases; junction bases outside the gene matches: 6. CDR1 is SGHTA, CDR2 FQGNSA, per germline. This CDR3 region has 16 residues. The CDR3 is CASSLTSGGRGETQYF. The CDR3 nucleotides read TGTGCCAGCAGCTTGACTAGCGGGGGCCGGGGAGAGACCCAGTACTTC.

This clonotype was recorded a few times. The chain employs TRBV7-9 and TRBJ2-5, with TRBD2 matching 10 bases. Germline V lookup: CDR1 SEHNR, CDR2 FQNEAQ (reference sequence). There are 19 residues in the CDR3. V lost 2 bases to trimming and J lost 0 bases; unmatched junction nucleotides: 12. CDR3 in amino acids: CASSLLGLAEPMYQETQYF. DNA of the CDR3: TGTGCCAGCAGCTTACTTGGACTAGCGGAGCCAATGTACCAAGAGACCCAGTACTTC.

The chain joins TRBV7-2 to TRBJ2-5, with TRBD2 as a possible D gene (6 bases). Germline V CDR1 and CDR2: SGHTA, FQGNSA. This CDR3 comprises 13 residues. V was trimmed by 4 bases and J by 3 bases, leaving 9 bases between them. CDR3 sequence reads: CASSYGGEETQYF. As DNA, the CDR3 is TGTGCCAGCAGCTATGGAGGGGAAGAGACCCAGTACTTC. The full variable domain, completed using reference TRBV7-2 and TRBJ2-5, is GAGVSQSPSNKVTEKGKDVELRCDPISGHTALYWYRQSLGQGLEFLIYFQGNSAPDKSGLPSDRFSAERTGGSVSTLTIQRTQQEDSAVYLCASSYGGEETQYFGPGTRLLVL.

This clonotype was detected a few times. This chain joins TRBV12-3 or TRBV12-4 and TRBJ1-3, with 9 bases that match TRBD1. CDR3 length equals 15 residues. The V gene end was trimmed by 5 bases and the J gene end by 2 bases; junction bases not matched to a gene: 4. The chain's CDR3 is CASSTGQGPGNTIYF. The CDR3 DNA reads as TGTGCCAGCAGTACTGGACAGGGGCCTGGAAACACCATATATTTT.

This clonotype was found a few times. The rearrangement links TRBV4-1 to TRBJ2-3; 10 nucleotides line up with TRBD2. The CDR3 runs 17 residues. Trimming at V came to 3 bases and at J to 1 base, leaving 7 bases not matched to a gene. The germline V gene has CDR1 MGHRA and CDR2 YSYEKL. CDR3 sequence: CASSHQEGTSGTDTQYF. The CDR3 DNA is TGCGCCAGCAGCCACCAAGAAGGGACTAGCGGCACAGATACGCAGTATTTT.

The chain couples TRBV10-3 to TRBJ2-1; 7 bases agree with TRBD1. Losses at the gene ends were 9 bases for V and 5 bases for J; bases not matched to a gene: 4. The CDR3 runs 12 residues. Germline V lookup: CDR1 ENHRY, CDR2 SYGVKD. CDR3 amino acids: CAIGGFNNEQFF. CDR3 in DNA: TGTGCCATAGGGGGCTTCAACAATGAGCAGTTCTTC.

This clonotype was recorded many times. V usage is TRBV10-2 and J usage is TRBJ2-3; D uncertain. V was cut by 8 bases and J by 0 bases, with 6 bases left in between. Looked up from germline, CDR1 is WSHSY and CDR2 is SAAADI. There are 12 residues in the CDR3. CDR3 DNA: TGCGCCAGCGAAACTAGCACAGATACGCAGTATTTT. The encoded protein is CASETSTDTQYF.

This clonotype was counted a few times. This rearrangement joins TRBV20-1 to TRBJ2-3, with 8 bases identical to TRBD2. After removal of 3 bases from V and 6 bases from J, the junction contained 8 bases not matched to a gene. The CDR3 extends over 14 amino acids. Germline-derived CDR1 and CDR2 are DFQATT and SNEGSKA (reference sequence). CDR3 DNA sequence: TGCAGTGCTAGCGTCGGGGGGGCTTCCGATACGCAGTATTTT. This encodes CSASVGGASDTQYF.

The chain links TRBV6-1 to TRBJ1-2; 9 nucleotides match TRBD1. The germline gives CDR1 MNHNS, CDR2 SASEGT. Trimming took 6 bases from V and 8 from J; bases not matched to a gene: 10. This CDR3 is 14 amino acids long. The CDR3 region is CASRGTGRRLGYTF. CDR3 DNA: TGTGCCAGCAGGGGGACAGGGAGGCGCCTGGGCTACACCTTC.

The chain employs TRBV5-1 and TRBJ2-2; tentatively, D is TRBD2 (6 bases). Trimming left V 2 bases short and J 5 bases short, with 13 bases between. Germline CDR1 is SGHRS and CDR2 is YFSETQ. CDR3 length equals 15 residues. The CDR3 spells CASSFGGSGTGELFF. CDR3 DNA: TGCGCCAGCAGCTTCGGAGGGAGCGGGACCGGGGAGCTGTTTTTT.

This clonotype appeared a few times. V usage is TRBV7-9 and J usage is TRBJ1-5; TRBD1 might be the D (5 bases). The CDR3 has 13 residues. Trimming removed 5 bases at V and 4 bases at J, with 9 bases between. Germline V gene sequence: CDR1 SEHNR, CDR2 FQNEAQ (reference sequence). The CDR3 reads CASSQGVNQPQHF. Written as DNA, the CDR3 is TGTGCCAGCAGCCAAGGGGTTAATCAGCCCCAGCATTTT.

This clonotype has only a few counts. The junction departs from the called germline gene at one end, perhaps through a read error. The V gene is TRBV7-7, the J gene TRBJ2-3; 8 bases line up with TRBD1. The CDR3 spans 16 residues. The germline V gene encodes CDR1 SSHAT and CDR2 FNYEAQ (reference sequence). The CDR3 nucleotides read TGTGCTAGCAGGCTGGGAGGCAGGGGGCCCGCAGATACGCAGTATTTT. Protein product: CASRLGGRGPADTQYF. Variable domain in full (rest from reference TRBV7-7 and TRBJ2-3): GAGVSQSPRYKVTKRGQDVTLRCDPISSHATLYWYQQALGQGPEFLTYFNYEAQPDKSGLPSDRFSAERPEGSISTLTIQRTEQRDSAMYRCASRLGGRGPADTQYFGPGTRLTVL.

In DNA, the CDR3 is TGCGCCAGCAGCGACGGGACGGTTGGGAAGACCCAGTACTTC. This sequence encodes CASSDGTVGKTQYF. V and J are TRBV4-3 and TRBJ2-5; the D gene could be TRBD1 or TRBD2 (5 bases each). Germline values: CDR1 LGHNA, CDR2 YSLEER. V was pared by 5 bases and J by 6 bases, with 16 bases between. The CDR3 length is 14 residues.

In this sample, this clonotype turned up a few times. The chain is built from TRBV11-2 and TRBJ2-1; D unclear. The CDR3 extends over 11 amino acids. The germline gives CDR1 SGHAT, CDR2 FQNNGV. Trimming left V 2 bases short and J 8 bases short, with 4 bases between. CDR3 DNA: TGTGCCAGCAGCTTATGGGATGAGCAGTTCTTC. Protein product: CASSLWDEQFF.

This clonotype occurred once. The V and J genes are TRBV10-3 and TRBJ2-7; D is unresolved. CDR3 length: 12 amino acids. Trimming shortened V by 6 bases and J by 6 bases, and 12 bases separated the two germline ends. Germline lookup yields CDR1 ENHRY and CDR2 SYGVKD. The CDR3 DNA reads as TGTGCCATCAGGGGGTCTTACCCCGAGCAGTACGTC. This sequence encodes CAIRGSYPEQYV.

This clonotype was detected a few times. This chain joins TRBV9 and TRBJ2-3; possibly TRBD2 for D (6 bases). V was trimmed by 1 base and J by 4 bases, leaving 7 bases between them. The CDR3 consists of 13 residues. CDR1 and CDR2 (germline): SGDLS, YYNGEE. CDR3 DNA sequence: TGTGCCAGCAGCGTATCGGGAGCAGATACGCAGTATTTT. It codes for CASSVSGADTQYF.

This clonotype showed up many times. The genes are TRBV20-1 and TRBJ2-4; 15 positions match TRBD2. The CDR3 loop spans 15 amino acids. Germline CDR1 is DFQATT and CDR2 is SNEGSKA (reference sequence). Trimming at V came to 3 bases and at J to 8 bases, leaving 5 bases not matched to a gene. CDR3 sequence (DNA): TGCAGTGCTAGGGGACTAGCGGGGGGTCCGGACATTCAGTACTTC. It translates to CSARGLAGGPDIQYF.

The chain has TRBV30 and TRBJ2-1; 12 bases are shared with TRBD2. CDR3 size: 15 residues. Germline lookup yields CDR1 GTSNPN and CDR2 SVGIG (reference sequence). CDR3 protein: CVGTGLAGGPNEQFF. CDR3 nucleotide sequence: TGTGTCGGAACTGGGCTAGCGGGGGGGCCCAATGAGCAGTTCTTC.

There are many counts of this clonotype. This chain links TRBV7-6 with TRBJ2-3; 9 bases match TRBD2. This CDR3 has 14 amino acids. Germline CDR1 reads SGHVS; CDR2 reads FNYEAQ. V gave up 3 bases and J gave up 6 bases; unmatched junction bases: 4. CDR3: CASSLAGGRDTQYF. DNA of the CDR3: TGTGCCAGCAGCTTGGCGGGGGGGCGTGATACGCAGTATTTT.

At least ten counts were recorded for this clonotype. The chain links TRBV7-2 to TRBJ2-3; perhaps TRBD1 as D (6 bases). The CDR3 has 14 residues. Trimming left V 4 bases short and J 7 bases short, with 15 bases between. Germline CDR1 is SGHTA and CDR2 is FQGNSA. The CDR3 sequence: CASSSWDKPYTQYF. For the CDR3, the DNA is TGTGCCAGCAGCTCATGGGACAAACCCTATACGCAGTATTTT.

This clonotype was observed many times. The V call is TRBV7-2, the J call TRBJ2-7; TRBD1 matches at 8 bases. Germline V lookup: CDR1 SGHTA, CDR2 FQGNSA. V shed 4 bases and J 7 bases; nucleotides not matched to a gene: 15. The CDR3 has 16 residues. The CDR3 nucleotides are TGTGCCAGCAGCTCCGCGGACCGGGACAGGCACGGAGAGCAGTACTTC. Translated, it gives CASSSADRDRHGEQYF.

This chain joins TRBV4-1 and TRBJ1-5, with D unresolved. The ends were cut back, 1 base at V and 6 bases at J, with 10 bases in the middle. This CDR3 contains 14 residues. The germline CDR1 and CDR2 sequences are MGHRA and YSYEKL. CDR3 protein: CASSQGSDFQPQHF. CDR3 DNA: TGCGCCAGCAGCCAAGGTTCGGATTTTCAGCCCCAGCATTTT.

The chain recombines TRBV20-1 with TRBJ2-3; TRBD2 matches at 9 bases. V shed 3 bases and J 6 bases; nucleotides not matched to a gene: 7. Per the germline V gene, CDR1 is DFQATT and CDR2 is SNEGSKA (reference sequence). This CDR3 spans 14 amino acids. As DNA, the CDR3 is TGCAGTGCTAGTGGTAGCGGGGGAGGGGATACGCAGTATTTT. Residues: CSASGSGGGDTQYF.